This entry concerns a single T cell receptor beta chain. Its specificity is not known. Time point here: pre-treatment sample, taken before nivolumab and TIL therapy. The data stem from a study of TIL therapy for anti-PD-1-resistant metastatic lung cancer. Study-wide context: Tumors had a median PD-L1 proportion score of 6%. Broader study findings: Patients were highly selected, enriched for treatment-naive, never-smoker and oncogene-addicted cases. The baseline peripheral repertoire was partially replaced by infused TIL clonotypes that later decayed.

The immunoSEQ assay was v3. Libraries were sequenced to around 2 million read pairs (survey) or roughly 4.5-6 million (deep). Some clones are missing from TCRdb's copy, which holds only in-frame ones; the method was immunoSEQ multiplex PCR. The table records tens of thousands of clones, roughly 69% of them present only once. There are 13 residues in the CDR3. V was cut by 3 bases and J by 7 bases, with 13 bases left in between. Per germline, CDR1 LNHDA and CDR2 SQIVND (reference sequence). The sequences come from blood, collected at baseline. The chain recombines TRBV19 with TRBJ2-7; D ambiguous. The receptor comes from a person aged 25 to 85 with non-small cell lung cancer. Here the CDR3 reads CASSMFGPKEQYF. The CDR3 DNA reads as TGTGCCAGTAGTATGTTTGGACCCAAAGAGCAGTACTTC. Supplemented by reference TRBV19 and TRBJ2-7, the full variable domain reads DGGITQSPKYLFRKEGQNVTLSCEQNLNHDAMYWYRQDPGQGLRLIYYSQIVNDFQKGDIAEGYSVSREKKESFPLTVTSAQKNPTAFYLCASSMFGPKEQYFGPGTRLTVT.